The 12 T cell receptor beta chains listed next were all sequenced from one sample in a study of post-analysis software for immune sequencing data. Study outcomes and limitations: A few TRBV segments were significantly more frequent in patients than in controls. TRBV5-6, TRBV5-1 and TRBV20-1 were among these segments.

The TCR beta cDNA libraries carried unique molecular identifiers. TCRdb redid the calling of the PCR reads with MiXCR, one entry per CDR3 protein. The sample yields about 680,000 distinct CDR3 sequences, approximately 59% seen once. Their antigens are not known. The material sequenced was blood. The receptor set was obtained from a girl aged 2-9 years with multiple sclerosis.

This clonotype came up a few times. The chain couples TRBV6-6 to TRBJ2-4; TRBD1 is a possible D gene (6 bases). Germline CDR1 and CDR2: MNHNY and SVGAGI (reference sequence). This CDR3 contains 12 residues. V was trimmed by 7 bases and J by 13 bases, leaving 17 bases between them. CDR3 nucleotides: TGTGCCAGCAACTCCGGGACATGGGAGCAGTACTTC. It translates to CASNSGTWEQYF.

This rearrangement joins TRBV3-1 to TRBJ2-1; D might be TRBD1 (5 bases). CDR1 and CDR2 (germline): LGHDT, YNNKEL (reference sequence). V was clipped by 1 base and J by 5 bases, with 9 bases between them. The CDR3 has 14 amino acids. The CDR3 spells CASSQVGPNNEQFF. DNA for the CDR3: TGTGCCAGCAGCCAAGTGGGGCCGAACAATGAGCAGTTCTTC.

This chain uses TRBV5-5 with TRBJ2-5; 7 bases are a match to TRBD1. The germline CDR1 and CDR2 sequences are SGHKS and YYEKEE (reference sequence). V lost 4 bases, J lost 0 bases, and 3 bases stayed unmatched. This CDR3 is built from 14 residues. In nucleotides, the CDR3 is TGTGCCAGCAGCGCAGACAGGGACCAAGAGACCCAGTACTTC. Translated, it gives CASSADRDQETQYF.

The chain has TRBV11-2 and TRBJ2-3, with 11 bases identical to TRBD2. The CDR3 length is 16 residues. J lost 4 bases, V lost 5 bases, and 8 bases had no gene match. CDR1 SGHAT and CDR2 FQNNGV come from the germline V gene. The CDR3 protein is CASSRTLAGDADTQYF. The CDR3 nucleotides read TGTGCCAGCAGCCGCACACTAGCGGGAGATGCAGATACGCAGTATTTT. The whole variable domain, remainder taken from reference TRBV11-2 and TRBJ2-3, is EAGVAQSPRYKIIEKRQSVAFWCNPISGHATLYWYQQILGQGPKLLIQFQNNGVVDDSQLPKDRFSAERLKGVDSTLKIQPAKLEDSAVYLCASSRTLAGDADTQYFGPGTRLTVL.

This clonotype was detected a few times. The chain recombines TRBV6-6 with TRBJ2-1, with 10 positions matching TRBD1. With V trimmed by 10 bases and J by 9 bases, 12 bases remained unmatched. Per germline, CDR1 MNHNY and CDR2 SVGAGI (reference sequence). The CDR3 has 14 residues. The DNA for the CDR3 is TGTGCCACAACCCGGGACAGGGGAGGGTCTGAGCAGTTCTTC. Translation gives CATTRDRGGSEQFF.

This chain joins TRBV10-3 and TRBJ2-1; a possible D gene is TRBD2 (6 bases). Germline V CDR1 and CDR2: ENHRY, SYGVKD. V was clipped by 7 bases and J by 7 bases, with 11 bases between them. The CDR3 length is 12 residues. The CDR3 sequence is CAIKREENEQFF. DNA of the CDR3: TGTGCCATCAAGAGGGAGGAAAATGAGCAGTTCTTC.

The gene calls are TRBV5-1 and TRBJ2-1; 10 bases fit TRBD2. V shed 4 bases, J shed 2 bases, and the junction held 6 bases outside the gene matches. Germline V gene lookup returns CDR1 SGHRS and CDR2 YFSETQ. CDR3 length: 16 amino acids. CDR3 sequence reads: CASSIRTSGTYNEQFF. CDR3 nucleotides: TGCGCCAGCAGCATCAGGACTAGCGGTACCTACAATGAGCAGTTCTTC.

This chain uses TRBV29-1 with TRBJ1-4; TRBD1 aligns across 9 bases. In germline, CDR1 is SQVTM, CDR2 ANQGSEA. This CDR3 has 13 amino acids. Trimming took 3 bases from V and 10 from J; bases not matched to a gene: 6. CDR3: CSVEGQGLGKLFF. CDR3 coding DNA: TGCAGCGTTGAGGGACAGGGATTAGGAAAACTGTTTTTT.

The rearrangement links TRBV20-1 to TRBJ2-5; D assignment may be TRBD1 or TRBD2 (5 bases each). Between the trimmed V and J ends, which lost 5 bases and 7 bases, there was a span of 11 bases. The CDR3 has 11 residues. Germline V CDR1 and CDR2: DFQATT, SNEGSKA (reference sequence). The CDR3 region has the DNA TGCAGTGCTCTTAGTGGGGGGACCCAGTACTTC. Translation: CSALSGGTQYF.

This chain links TRBV19 with TRBJ2-1; possible D gene TRBD2, 6 bases. The ends were cut back, 4 bases at V and 8 bases at J, with 9 bases in the middle. Germline values: CDR1 LNHDA, CDR2 SQIVND (reference sequence). The CDR3 length is 12 residues. The CDR3 coding sequence is TGTGCCAGTAGTAGGGGGGTCTATGAGCAGTTCTTC. Its translation is CASSRGVYEQFF.

The rearrangement joins TRBV20-1 to TRBJ2-3; 9 nucleotides match TRBD1. Germline V gene lookup returns CDR1 DFQATT and CDR2 SNEGSKA (reference sequence). CDR3 length: 13 residues. V was clipped by 5 bases and J by 5 bases; unmatched bases: 5. CDR3 loop: CSARDRERDTQYF. The CDR3 DNA sequence: TGCAGTGCTCGGGACAGGGAGAGAGATACGCAGTATTTT.

Notes on this clonotype: One junction end disagrees with the germline gene, perhaps due to a read error. The chain has TRBV28 and TRBJ2-7; D perhaps matches TRBD1 (5 bases). The germline gives CDR1 MDHEN, CDR2 SYDVKM. This CDR3 region has 12 residues. CDR3 loop: CASSDRQYEQCF. For the CDR3, the DNA is TGTGCCAGCAGTGACAGACAATACGAGCAGTGCTTC.